This paragraph reports one TCR beta chain. One end of the junction varies from germline; a read error may be responsible. The sample belongs to a study of blood T cell repertoires in COVID-19. The wider study: The analysed material was cDNA or gDNA that came from T cells, B-cell-depleted T cells, or PBMCs.

CDR1 is SSHAT and CDR2 is FNYEAQ in the germline V gene (reference sequence). The CDR3 spans 18 residues. In assigning cohorts, the study relied on participant-reported clinical history. The assay was immunoSEQ multiplex PCR, and TCRdb's table has in-frame clones only and misses some. In the table there are a few hundred thousand clones, about 85% of which are singletons. The receptor comes from a middle-aged man who had recovered from COVID-19. The chain links TRBV7-7 to TRBJ2-1; TRBD2 agrees at 11 bases. Material for sequencing was PBMCs or T cells enriched from blood (not recorded which). CDR3 sequence: CASSLGPILAGANYEQFF. The CDR3 bases are TGTGCTAGCAGCTTAGGACCCATACTAGCGGGAGCCAACTATGAGCAGTTCTTC.